This T cell receptor (beta chain) was obtained from a study of T cell repertoires in cytomegalovirus infection. Across the whole study: Through public TCR beta signatures, both CMV infection and matching HLA type were indicated. General study points: Carriers of CMV plus the relevant HLA were identified by cumulative public TCR beta family frequency. The ex vivo response was dominated by HLA-C-restricted CMV-specific TCR beta clonotypes.

TCRdb itself ran the reads through MiXCR, one entry per CDR3 protein. The sample includes over 450,000 distinct CDR3 sequences, about 11% of them seen just once. CDR1 and CDR2 from the germline V gene are SEHNR and FQNEAQ (reference sequence). The V end was cut by 8 bases, the J end by 6 bases, with 21 bases between. The CDR3 loop spans 15 amino acids. This clonotype was observed many times. The antigen is undetermined. The sample taken for sequencing was PBMCs. This clonotype was obtained from a human donor in good health (CMV status not recorded). Some clones in this sample may be carry-over from other donors' samples. The rearrangement joins TRBV7-9 to TRBJ2-3; possibly TRBD2 for D (6 bases). The CDR3 DNA follows: TGTGCCAGCTCCCCCGGGGGTTGGTTGTCGGATACGCAGTATTTT. Its translation is CASSPGGWLSDTQYF.